The rows below give T cell receptor beta chains drawn from one sample of a study of blood T cell repertoires in COVID-19. The data were produced by immunoSEQ multiplex PCR, yet TCRdb's version contains in-frame clones alone and is incomplete. The data contain 330,000 or so clones, 87% of them seen just once; the ten biggest clones take up approximately 10%. Sequencing input: peripheral blood. These receptors all stem from a man aged 25 to 45 with COVID-19, enrolled during active disease. Both conserved end residues are part of each CDR3.

V gene	CDR3 protein
TRBV13	CASSFRGEKLFF
TRBV19	CASSIFQGSGYGYTF
TRBV7-8	CASSSWGRGAASYEQYF
TRBV10-3	CAISESSGGTSYEQYF
TRBV7-2	CASSLAGGVETQYF
TRBV7-9	CASRAGQGRSTDTQYF
TRBV30	CAWSYRDGSEQFF
TRBV25-1	CASSVLDGKLFF
TRBV5-6	CASSVAGGSQPQHF
TRBV19	CARSTSGRGEETQYF
TRBV7-3	CASSLSGSSSYNEQFF
TRBV12-3/TRBV12-4	CASTETGSYGYTF
TRBV7-2	CASSLEPNMNTEAFF
TRBV10-3	CAISGAWGDTDTQYF
TRBV5-1	CASSPGRGNTTFNYGYTF
TRBV10-3	CAISGGGGGLNNEQFF
TRBV20-1	CSAGGRAPDTQYF
TRBV24-1	CATSDPGTSGRETQYF
TRBV10-3	CAISENARTYTF
TRBV30	CAWNLGGGSTEAFF
TRBV7-3	CASSLTAGTFGGYTF
TRBV7-2	CASSLSGTGSYNEQFF
TRBV5-1	CASSLGEAQYNSPLHF
TRBV20-1	CSAGGLAGRLRTDTQYF
TRBV5-4	CASSLSGSNEQFF
TRBV28	CASSFPSNSPLHF
TRBV28	CASSSYPSSTDTQYF
TRBV28	CASRNSVPSAFTDTQYF
TRBV28	CASGPDRGLDGYTF
TRBV5-8	CASILLAGGFYEQYF
TRBV3-1/TRBV3-2	CASSQGTGTGDSYGYTF
TRBV9	CASSSTTLYTQYF
TRBV6-5	CASRIGGFESPEQYF
TRBV27	CASSLTGGFNEQYF
TRBV25-1	CASSELGGQGAREQYF
TRBV28	CASSLPGTGAYEQYF
TRBV7-9	CASSLGTTSTDTQYF
TRBV5-4	CASRLAGTSGRAETQYF
TRBV19	CASSIGYDRAVEKLFF
TRBV30	CAWHLLDRGRVAAFF
TRBV9	CASSPTTRIETQYF
TRBV11-1	CASSLWTGEVDTQYF
TRBV5-4	CASSLVAGGGDTQYF
TRBV25-1	CASSEYSTVNNEQFF
TRBV4-2	CASLRRLQGSLGYTF
TRBV20-1	CSALTSSEQYF